The 27 T cell receptor beta chains reported below all come from one sample, sequenced in a study of CD8 T cells in ankylosing spondylitis. From the 5' RACE reads, TCRdb called clonotypes with MiXCR, one entry per CDR3 protein. The sample includes 300,000 to 400,000 distinct CDR3 sequences, approximately 20% seen only once; the top ten take around 14%. The sample was blood, either unsorted or a sorted T cell fraction (not recorded which). The source is a male donor with ankylosing spondylitis or in good health (not recorded which).

This clonotype has a handful of counts. The chain combines TRBV29-1 with TRBJ2-7, with D perhaps matching TRBD1 (5 bases). This CDR3 is built from 15 residues. The germline V gene encodes CDR1 SQVTM and CDR2 ANQGSEA. V lost 1 base, J lost 0 bases, and 13 bases lay in between. The CDR3 DNA reads as TGCAGCGTTGAAGTCGCAGGGCCAAGCTCCTACGAGCAGTACTTC. Residues: CSVEVAGPSSYEQYF.

This clonotype was detected only a few times. This chain links TRBV20-1 with TRBJ1-5; possible D gene TRBD1, 6 bases. V lost 0 bases and J lost 0, with 21 bases in between. The CDR3 length is 19 residues. Germline assignment: CDR1 DFQATT and CDR2 SNEGSKA (reference sequence). DNA of the CDR3: TGCAGTGCTAGAGATCAAGACAGGAGGCTCAGGGTTAGCAATCAGCCCCAGCATTTT. It encodes CSARDQDRRLRVSNQPQHF.

This clonotype was counted a few times. V and J are TRBV9 and TRBJ1-1, with TRBD1 matching over 8 bases. This CDR3 is 15 amino acids long. Germline CDR1 is SGDLS and CDR2 is YYNGEE. The V segment lost 1 base and the J segment 11 bases; nucleotides outside the gene matches: 13. This CDR3 reads CASSVTGTGTLGAFF. The CDR3 DNA follows: TGTGCCAGCAGCGTAACCGGGACAGGAACCCTTGGGGCTTTCTTT. The entire variable domain, with the rest obtained from reference TRBV9 and TRBJ1-1, is as follows: DSGVTQTPKHLITATGQRVTLRCSPRSGDLSVYWYQQSLDQGLQFLIQYYNGEERAKGNILERFSAQQFPDLHSELNLSSLELGDSALYFCASSVTGTGTLGAFFGQGTRLTVV.

The chain employs TRBV7-9 and TRBJ1-3, with D maybe TRBD1 (5 bases). Germline CDR1 is SEHNR and CDR2 is FQNEAQ (reference sequence). V dropped 5 bases and J dropped 4 bases, with 12 bases sitting between them. The CDR3 runs to 14 residues. CDR3 in DNA: TGTGCCAGCAGCCTGGGGGTCGGAGGAAACACCATATATTTT. Translated: CASSLGVGGNTIYF.

This clonotype was detected only once. The chain couples TRBV30 to TRBJ2-7; possibly TRBD1 for D (6 bases). The CDR3 extends over 14 amino acids. V was pared by 3 bases and J by 6 bases, with 18 bases between. Germline loops: CDR1 GTSNPN, CDR2 SVGIG (reference sequence). CDR3 region: CAWSLPGAAGEQYF. CDR3 in DNA: TGTGCCTGGAGCCTACCAGGGGCTGCCGGCGAGCAGTACTTC.

This clonotype has only a few counts. This chain joins TRBV10-3 and TRBJ2-1; 7 bases agree with TRBD2. From germline, CDR1 is ENHRY and CDR2 SYGVKD. V dropped 8 bases and J dropped 9; count of bases not matched to a gene: 4. The CDR3 has 11 amino acids. DNA of the CDR3: TGTGCCATCGGGAGGGAGGGTGAGCAGTTCTTC. Its protein product is CAIGREGEQFF.

This clonotype was seen a handful of times. This chain uses TRBV2 with TRBJ2-3; no firm D call. The CDR3 totals 16 residues. V was shortened by 1 base and J by 2 bases, with 13 bases between the two germline ends. CDR1 is SNHLY and CDR2 is FYNNEI in the germline V gene. CDR3 coding DNA: TGTGCCAGCAGTGAAGGGGGTACAGAATTCACAGATACGCAGTATTTT. Translated, it gives CASSEGGTEFTDTQYF.

The genes are TRBV5-1 and TRBJ2-3, with TRBD2 identical over 10 bases. Trimming took 2 bases from V and 6 from J; bases not matched to a gene: 6. Germline V CDR1 and CDR2: SGHRS, YFSETQ. The CDR3 has 15 residues. CDR3 bases: TGCGCCAGCAGCTTCCGGCTAGCGGGGGAGGATACGCAGTATTTT. It translates to CASSFRLAGEDTQYF.

The V gene is TRBV29-1, the J gene TRBJ1-3, with 10 nucleotides matching TRBD1. V lost 7 bases to trimming and J lost 3 bases; unmatched junction nucleotides: 6. The CDR3 loop spans 14 amino acids. Germline V gives CDR1 SQVTM, CDR2 ANQGSEA. CDR3 sequence: CSAGDRGSGNTIYF. The DNA of the CDR3 is TGCAGCGCTGGGGACAGGGGCAGTGGAAACACCATATATTTT.

V usage is TRBV5-6 and J usage is TRBJ2-1; no firm D call. This CDR3 has 13 residues. V lost 4 bases and J 5 bases, leaving 10 bases between the germline ends. Germline CDR1 reads SGHDT; CDR2 reads YYEEEE. CDR3 residues: CASSKTGNNEQFF. In DNA, the CDR3 is TGTGCCAGCAGCAAGACTGGAAACAATGAGCAGTTCTTC.

The chain uses TRBV1 and TRBJ2-1; the listed D gene, TRBD1, was not tested against the DNA. TRBV1 is a known pseudogene. The CDR3 sequence is 14 residues long. The DNA for the CDR3 is TGCGCCAGCAGCCAAGACACGGCGCTGAATGAGCACTTCTTC. This gives the protein CASSQDTALNEHFF.

This clonotype showed up many times. This chain connects TRBV12-3 or TRBV12-4 to TRBJ2-1, with no clear D. The CDR3 runs to 12 residues. The germline V and J ends were trimmed by 1 base and 3 bases, with 1 base remaining between them. In DNA form, the CDR3 reads TGTGCCAGCAGTTTAGACTACAATGAGCAGTTCTTC. It is translated as CASSLDYNEQFF.

This clonotype was picked up a small number of times. This chain links TRBV12-3 or TRBV12-4 with TRBJ2-5; unclear D gene. The ends were cut back, 7 bases at V and 7 bases at J, with 19 bases in the middle. The CDR3 extends over 14 amino acids. CDR3 in DNA: TGTGCCAGCACCACTGGGCCGACCGCGAGGACCCAGTACTTC. This translates into CASTTGPTARTQYF.

This clonotype was observed a few times. The CDR3 nucleotides read TGTGCCAGCAGCTTCGGGACAGACTCCTACGAGCAGTACTTC. It specifies CASSFGTDSYEQYF. The gene calls are TRBV11-2 and TRBJ2-7, with TRBD1 matching over 7 bases. In germline, CDR1 is SGHAT, CDR2 FQNNGV. The CDR3 contains 14 residues. V was clipped by 3 bases and J by 0 bases; unmatched bases: 2.

The gene calls are TRBV4-2 and TRBJ2-2; either TRBD1 or TRBD2 may fit D (5 bases each). V shed 0 bases and J shed 0 bases, with 14 bases lying between them. The V gene's germline CDR1 is LGHNA and CDR2 YNFKEQ. The CDR3 spans 18 residues. In DNA, the CDR3 is TGTGCCAGCAGCCAAGATCTCTTTGAGGGGTCGAACACCGGGGAGCTGTTTTTT. Translation gives CASSQDLFEGSNTGELFF.

J is TRBJ2-1 and V is TRBV7-8; D is ambiguous. V dropped 5 bases and J dropped 0 bases, with 17 bases sitting between them. This CDR3 region has 17 residues. Germline CDR1 SGHVS, CDR2 FQNEAQ. The CDR3 loop reads CASSPIVAESSYNEQFF. The CDR3 DNA is TGTGCCAGCAGCCCTATTGTGGCGGAGAGCTCCTACAATGAGCAGTTCTTC.

This chain links TRBV7-9 with TRBJ2-5; TRBD1 aligns across 8 bases. The ends lost 3 bases at V and 4 bases at J; junction bases unmatched: 7. The CDR3 spans 15 residues. Germline V CDR1 and CDR2: SEHNR, FQNEAQ (reference sequence). Here the CDR3 DNA reads TGTGCCAGCAGCTTTAGACAGGGGACACGAGAGACCCAGTACTTC. Translated, it gives CASSFRQGTRETQYF.

Here the CDR3 reads CASSLFFRDRGDRGQETQYF. The CDR3 coding sequence is TGCGCCAGCAGCTTGTTTTTCCGGGACAGGGGTGATCGGGGGCAAGAGACCCAGTACTTC. The V call is TRBV5-1, the J call TRBJ2-5, with 10 bases matching TRBD1. There are 20 residues in the CDR3. Germline trimming cut 1 base from V and 2 bases from J; bases unmatched to any gene: 17. The germline CDR1 and CDR2 sequences are SGHRS and YFSETQ.

The rearrangement joins TRBV2 to TRBJ2-2; a weak D match, TRBD2 (5 bases). V lost 1 base to trimming and J lost 7 bases, with 13 bases between them. The CDR3 has 15 residues. Looked up from germline, CDR1 is SNHLY and CDR2 is FYNNEI. In DNA form, the CDR3 reads TGTGCCAGCAGTGAAGGGCCCTCGGGGTTCGGGGAGCTGTTTTTT. Translation: CASSEGPSGFGELFF.

This clonotype was seen a handful of times. V is TRBV5-6 and J is TRBJ2-1; D ambiguous. Germline assignment: CDR1 SGHDT and CDR2 YYEEEE. V was cut by 4 bases and J by 7 bases, with 21 bases left in between. CDR3 length equals 16 residues. The CDR3 DNA reads TGTGCCAGCAGCAATGTCCCGGGCCCCCTCGGGAATGAGCAGTTCTTC. It encodes CASSNVPGPLGNEQFF.

Only a few counts were recorded for this clonotype. The chain carries TRBV2 and TRBJ2-1; D call uncertain. Germline V gene sequence: CDR1 SNHLY, CDR2 FYNNEI. The V gene lost 3 bases and the J gene lost 8 bases, with 14 bases spanning the gap. This CDR3 region has 14 residues. CDR3 loop: CASSDRNSHDEQFF. CDR3 nucleotides: TGTGCCAGCAGTGATCGAAACAGTCACGATGAGCAGTTCTTC.

V and J are TRBV4-1 and TRBJ2-2; 9 bases map to TRBD2. The germline gives CDR1 MGHRA, CDR2 YSYEKL. The length of the CDR3 is 17 residues. Trimming at V came to 3 bases and at J to 6 bases, leaving 11 bases not matched to a gene. DNA of the CDR3: TGCGCCAGCAGCCAGGGGGCCCCGGGACTAGCCCCCGGGGAGCTGTTTTTT. Amino acid sequence: CASSQGAPGLAPGELFF.

V gene TRBV3-1 combines with J gene TRBJ2-7, with D possibly being TRBD1 or TRBD2 (6 bases each). This CDR3 has 13 amino acids. Trimming pared 1 base from V and 5 bases from J, leaving 9 bases between. CDR1 is LGHDT, CDR2 YNNKEL, per germline (reference sequence). The CDR3 protein is CASSQVGGHEQYF. CDR3 DNA sequence: TGTGCCAGCAGCCAAGTGGGGGGCCACGAGCAGTACTTC.

The V call is TRBV12-3 or TRBV12-4, the J call TRBJ2-5, with D perhaps assigned TRBD1 or TRBD2 (6 bases each). CDR3 size: 15 residues. V was shortened by 5 bases and J by 5 bases, with 18 bases between the two germline ends. The CDR3 loop is CASSEQQGRGETQYF. DNA for the CDR3: TGTGCCAGCAGTGAACAACAGGGTCGGGGGGAGACCCAGTACTTC.

V gene TRBV7-8 combines with J gene TRBJ2-1, with TRBD1 matching over 7 bases. The V segment lost 7 bases and the J segment 4 bases; nucleotides outside the gene matches: 10. CDR3 length: 15 amino acids. Germline lookup yields CDR1 SGHVS and CDR2 FQNEAQ. DNA for the CDR3: TGTGCCAGCACACTAGGGGACAGCCAGTACAATGAGCAGTTCTTC. Translating gives CASTLGDSQYNEQFF.

This chain uses TRBV5-1 with TRBJ2-1, with 7 positions matching TRBD1. J was trimmed by 8 bases and V by 0 bases; bases with no gene match: 8. The germline CDR1 and CDR2 sequences are SGHRS and YFSETQ. This CDR3 contains 15 residues. CDR3 sequence reads: CASSLVNRGADEQFF. The CDR3 DNA sequence: TGCGCCAGCAGCTTGGTCAACAGGGGTGCCGATGAGCAGTTCTTC.

This clonotype was seen ten or more times. This rearrangement joins TRBV12-3 or TRBV12-4 to TRBJ1-1; possible D gene TRBD1, 6 bases. The germline V and J ends were trimmed by 10 bases and 4 bases, with 22 bases remaining between them. CDR3 length: 15 amino acids. The CDR3 DNA reads as TGTGCCACCCAGACAGGTTTTGGAGTGATCACTGAAGCTTTCTTT. This encodes CATQTGFGVITEAFF.